A single T cell receptor beta chain is shown here with its context. What it binds is not known. This entry comes from a study of OX40 agonist ivuxolimab in advanced cancers. Across the study: Dose-escalation patients were diagnosed with hepatocellular carcinoma, melanoma, renal cell cancer or head and neck cancer. Patients achieving partial responses numbered three: one hepatocellular carcinoma case and two cutaneous melanoma cases.

TCRdb's copy holds only in-frame clones and misses some; the assay was immunoSEQ multiplex PCR. The sample records tens of thousands of clones, roughly 86% being singletons. Regarding the study as a whole: Certain nonresponding patients likewise had low normalized T-cell clonal expansion. Relative to CD4+ cells, CD8+ T cells on average had more expanded clones.

Germline V CDR1 and CDR2: ENHRY, SYGVKD. J was trimmed by 3 bases and V by 7 bases; bases with no gene match: 9. The CDR3 runs 17 residues. This receptor was obtained from an adult with an advanced solid tumor such as melanoma, head and neck, liver or kidney cancer. The source material was CD4+ or CD8+ T cells sorted from blood, sampled in a trial of the OX40 agonist ivuxolimab. The J gene is TRBJ2-3, the V gene TRBV10-3; 14 bases fit TRBD2. The CDR3 nucleotides are TGTGCCATCAAAAGGGGGACTAGCGGGGGCTTTACAGATACGCAGTATTTT. Its protein product is CAIKRGTSGGFTDTQYF.